The 10 T cell receptor beta chains below come from one sample, sequenced in a study of T cell repertoires in cytomegalovirus infection. TCRdb fed the reads into MiXCR, producing one record per CDR3 protein. The table shows 100,000 to 150,000 distinct CDR3 sequences, with roughly 32% occurring only once. Antigens of these TCRs are unknown. The sample in question was CD8+ T cells from cultured PBMCs, obtained from culture after CMV antigen stimulation. The receptors were sampled from a human donor in good health (CMV status not recorded). Some clones in this sample may be carry-over from other donors' samples.

Comments on this clonotype: At one of its ends the junction is not consistent with the germline gene, which may arise from a read error. This chain uses TRBV9 with TRBJ2-3; 11 positions agree with TRBD2. In germline, CDR1 is SGDLS, CDR2 YYNGEE. The CDR3 loop spans 18 amino acids. The DNA of the CDR3 is TGTGCCAGCAGCCAAACTAGCGGGGGATACCCCCCCACAGATACGCAGTGTTTT. Translated: CASSQTSGGYPPTDTQCF.

There are a few counts of this clonotype. J is TRBJ2-1 and V is TRBV29-1; the D gene could be TRBD1 or TRBD2 (5 bases each). The germline V gene has CDR1 SQVTM and CDR2 ANQGSEA. V lost 5 bases, J lost 3 bases, and 14 bases lay in between. CDR3 length equals 14 residues. The CDR3 nucleotides are TGCAGCGTTCTGGAGGAGACAGACTACAATGAGCAGTTCTTC. This codes for CSVLEETDYNEQFF.

The gene calls are TRBV12-3 or TRBV12-4 and TRBJ1-1; D ambiguous. CDR3 length: 15 residues. The V gene lost 6 bases and the J gene lost 7 bases, with 21 bases spanning the gap. The CDR3 sequence: CASSLKNIPLDEAFF. In DNA, the CDR3 is TGTGCCAGCAGCCTGAAGAACATACCCCTGGATGAAGCTTTCTTT.

CDR3 residues: CASNPDRGVYGYTF. CDR3 nucleotides: TGTGCCAGTAACCCCGACAGGGGCGTCTATGGCTACACCTTC. The V and J genes are TRBV19 and TRBJ1-2, with TRBD1 identical over 8 bases. Germline V gene sequence: CDR1 LNHDA, CDR2 SQIVND (reference sequence). V dropped 7 bases and J dropped 4; count of bases not matched to a gene: 8. The CDR3 covers 14 residues. The full variable domain, completed using reference TRBV19 and TRBJ1-2, is DGGITQSPKYLFRKEGQNVTLSCEQNLNHDAMYWYRQDPGQGLRLIYYSQIVNDFQKGDIAEGYSVSREKKESFPLTVTSAQKNPTAFYLCASNPDRGVYGYTFGSGTRLTVV.

This clonotype was seen at least ten times. The V and J genes are TRBV7-2 and TRBJ2-7, with D possibly TRBD2 on 6 matching bases. Trimming took 5 bases from V and 6 from J, leaving 14 bases between them. The germline gives CDR1 SGHTA, CDR2 FQGNSA. This CDR3 contains 13 residues. Written as DNA, the CDR3 is TGTGCCAGCAGCGTCGGGATGGGAGGCGAGCAGTACTTC. Translated, it gives CASSVGMGGEQYF.

There are a few counts of this clonotype. The rearrangement links TRBV7-9 to TRBJ2-4; D may be TRBD1 (6 bases). The CDR3 contains 15 residues. Germline-derived CDR1 and CDR2 are SEHNR and FQNEAQ (reference sequence). With 4 bases removed from V and 8 bases from J, the gap between germline ends came to 18 bases. The CDR3 coding sequence is TGTGCCAGCAGCTCCTCGTCGGGGAAGGGGGACATTCAGTACTTC. This encodes CASSSSSGKGDIQYF. Combining the CDR3 with reference TRBV7-9 and TRBJ2-4 gives the whole variable domain DTGVSQNPRHKITKRGQNVTFRCDPISEHNRLYWYRQTLGQGPEFLTYFQNEAQLEKSRLLSDRFSAERPKGSFSTLEIQRTEQGDSAMYLCASSSSSGKGDIQYFGAGTRLSVL.

This clonotype has only a few counts. The chain recombines TRBV7-2 with TRBJ2-5; D gene uncertain. The CDR3 loop spans 13 amino acids. Trimming left V 0 bases short and J 5 bases short, with 7 bases between. Germline-derived CDR1 and CDR2 are SGHTA and FQGNSA. The CDR3: CASSLAQAETQYF. The CDR3 bases are TGTGCCAGCAGCTTAGCGCAGGCTGAGACCCAGTACTTC.

The CDR3 reads CATLEPGWDPSNEKLFF. The CDR3 DNA sequence: TGTGCCACCTTGGAGCCAGGGTGGGATCCCTCTAATGAAAAACTGTTTTTT. The V call is TRBV6-8, the J call TRBJ1-4; D perhaps matches TRBD1 (5 bases). Between the trimmed V and J ends, which lost 10 bases and 3 bases, there was a span of 24 bases. The CDR3 totals 17 residues. Germline V gene data show CDR1 as MNHGY and CDR2 as SAAAGT.

There are many counts of this clonotype. The chain employs TRBV11-2 and TRBJ2-7; possible D gene TRBD1, 6 bases. The germline V gene has CDR1 SGHAT and CDR2 FQNNGV. Trimming took 6 bases from V and 3 from J, leaving 12 bases between them. CDR3 length equals 13 residues. This CDR3 reads CASSGRQDYEQYF. CDR3 DNA sequence: TGTGCCAGCAGTGGGAGACAGGACTACGAGCAGTACTTC.

This clonotype showed up just a few times. J is TRBJ1-4 and V is TRBV7-2; a weak D match, TRBD1 (6 bases). This CDR3 comprises 16 residues. From germline, CDR1 is SGHTA and CDR2 FQGNSA. Trimming removed 3 bases from V and 0 bases from J, with 11 bases in between. The CDR3 DNA is TGTGCCAGCAGCTTCAGGGGTTTTTCAACTAATGAAAAACTGTTTTTT. Amino acid sequence: CASSFRGFSTNEKLFF.